This is a list of T cell receptor beta chains from one sample in a study of T-cell memory formation after mild COVID-19. TCRdb used MiXCR to reprocess the 5' RACE reads, holding one entry per CDR3 protein. The sample comprises under 550,000 distinct CDR3 sequences, 15% to 20% of which are singletons, and around 12% rests with the top ten. Sequenced: PBMCs or a T cell subset sorted from them (not recorded which). The receptors originated from an adult woman who had mild COVID-19 (a few samples of this study predate the infection). Cell type and time point are not known. Each CDR3 is given with its conserved first and last residue. A D gene is named only where the DNA matches it firmly. The size of a clone is reported for some rows only, either as once, few or many, or as a class for expanded clones.

J gene: TRBJ2-1; D gene: TRBD2; clone size: -; V gene: TRBV10-3; CDR3 DNA: TGTGCCATCAGTGAGTCAATCTCCGGGACTAGCGGGGATAGCTCCTACAATGAGCAGTTCTTC; CDR3 protein: CAISESISGTSGDSSYNEQFF
J gene: TRBJ2-6; D gene: -; clone size: few; V gene: TRBV12-3/TRBV12-4; CDR3 DNA: TGTGCCAGCAGGCGGGGGGGGTCAGGGGGCCACTCTGGGGCCAACGTCCTGACTTTC; CDR3 protein: CASRRGGSGGHSGANVLTF
J gene: TRBJ2-5; D gene: -; clone size: -; V gene: TRBV20-1; CDR3 DNA: TGCAGTGCTAGTTCTGGCGGCGGACCCGATCAAGAGACCCAGTACTTC; CDR3 protein: CSASSGGGPDQETQYF
J gene: TRBJ1-6; D gene: -; clone size: -; V gene: TRBV2; CDR3 DNA: TGTGCCAGCAGCCACGGGACGGAAAATTCACCCCTCCACTTT; CDR3 protein: CASSHGTENSPLHF
J gene: TRBJ2-7; D gene: -; clone size: -; V gene: TRBV6-2/TRBV6-3; CDR3 DNA: TGTGCCAGCAGTTACCCAGGCAACGAGCAGTACTTC; CDR3 protein: CASSYPGNEQYF
J gene: TRBJ2-1; D gene: -; clone size: -; V gene: TRBV30; CDR3 DNA: TGTGCCTGGAGTGCCACCCGGACTAATCCGCAGTTCTTC; CDR3 protein: CAWSATRTNPQFF
J gene: TRBJ2-5; D gene: -; clone size: few; V gene: TRBV11-2; CDR3 DNA: TGTGCCAGCAGCTTTAGCATGGGGGACCAAGAGACCCAGTACTTC; CDR3 protein: CASSFSMGDQETQYF
J gene: TRBJ2-5; D gene: -; clone size: many; V gene: TRBV18; CDR3 DNA: TGTGCCAGCAGCCCCGGACTCCAAGAGACCCAGTACTTC; CDR3 protein: CASSPGLQETQYF
J gene: TRBJ1-2; D gene: TRBD1; clone size: -; V gene: TRBV6-5; CDR3 DNA: TGTGCCAGCAGATCCCGCGGGACAGGGGACTATGGCTACACCTTC; CDR3 protein: CASRSRGTGDYGYTF
J gene: TRBJ1-2; D gene: TRBD1; clone size: -; V gene: TRBV7-8; CDR3 DNA: TGTGCCAGCAGCTTTTCAGGGGGCGACTATGGCTACACCTTC; CDR3 protein: CASSFSGGDYGYTF
J gene: TRBJ1-4; D gene: -; clone size: -; V gene: TRBV19; CDR3 DNA: TGTGCCAGTCGTCCCGGGTATGAAAAACTGTTTTTT; CDR3 protein: CASRPGYEKLFF
J gene: TRBJ2-7; D gene: -; clone size: few; V gene: TRBV7-9; CDR3 DNA: TGTGCCAGCAGCTTAGTAGAGGCAGACTACGAGCAGTACTTC; CDR3 protein: CASSLVEADYEQYF
J gene: TRBJ1-1; D gene: TRBD1; clone size: -; V gene: TRBV11-1; CDR3 DNA: TGTGCCAGCAGCCCTAACAGGGGGCTCACTGAAGCTTTCTTT; CDR3 protein: CASSPNRGLTEAFF
J gene: TRBJ2-1; D gene: -; clone size: -; V gene: TRBV4-3; CDR3 DNA: TGCGCCAGCAGCCAATCCTCGGACAAGGCGCATGAGCAGTTCTTC; CDR3 protein: CASSQSSDKAHEQFF
J gene: TRBJ2-1; D gene: TRBD2; clone size: -; V gene: TRBV7-3; CDR3 DNA: TGTGCCAGCAGCCCCGGGGGGGGGAAGCAGTTCTTC; CDR3 protein: CASSPGGGKQFF
J gene: TRBJ2-3; D gene: TRBD2; clone size: few; V gene: TRBV6-5; CDR3 DNA: TGTGCCAGCAGTCGACTAGCGGGGTTTTACACAGATACGCAGTATTTT; CDR3 protein: CASSRLAGFYTDTQYF
J gene: TRBJ2-3; D gene: TRBD1; clone size: -; V gene: TRBV7-2; CDR3 DNA: TGTGCCAGCAGCTCATACTCCGGGACAGTTAGCACAGATACGCAGTATTTT; CDR3 protein: CASSSYSGTVSTDTQYF
J gene: TRBJ1-1; D gene: TRBD1; clone size: many; V gene: TRBV5-1; CDR3 DNA: TGCGCCAGCAGCTTGGCCGGGACAGTGAACACTGAAGCTTTCTTT; CDR3 protein: CASSLAGTVNTEAFF
J gene: TRBJ1-2; D gene: -; clone size: -; V gene: TRBV12-3/TRBV12-4; CDR3 DNA: TGTGCCAGCAGTTTCGGGTCAGCTAACTATGGCTACACCTTC; CDR3 protein: CASSFGSANYGYTF
J gene: TRBJ2-1; D gene: -; clone size: few; V gene: TRBV15; CDR3 DNA: TGTGCCACCAGCCGCGATATGGCAGAAATATACAATGAGCAGTTCTTC; CDR3 protein: CATSRDMAEIYNEQFF